This T cell receptor beta chain was found in a study of shared clonotypes between healthy human individuals. Naive CD4+ cells were CD45RA-selected; the remaining cells were memory. This table comes from immunoSEQ multiplex PCR, and its TCRdb copy is limited to in-frame clones, with some not included. The sample yields approximately 1.1 million clones, around 78% seen once. Study conclusions and caveats: Generally, naive subsets came out with larger estimated richness than memory subsets.

About this clone itself: Its antigen is unknown.

V shed 1 base and J shed 0 bases, with 9 bases lying between them. Germline CDR1 is SEHNR and CDR2 is FQNEAQ (reference sequence). The CDR3 consists of 15 residues. This receptor was identified in a man younger than 35 in good health. Some clones in this sample may be carry-over from other donors' samples. The sequencing input was memory CD4+ T cells from PBMCs. Stated subset: CD45RA-negative fraction. V gene TRBV7-9 combines with J gene TRBJ1-1; the D is unclear. CDR3 nucleotide sequence: TGTGCCAGCAGCTTAGATCAGGTACTGAACACTGAAGCTTTCTTT. It specifies CASSLDQVLNTEAFF.